This entry describes one T cell receptor (beta chain). This clone was recorded once. What this receptor recognizes is not known. Within one base of it there is no much larger clone, and no base qualities were kept. These data originate in a study of blood T cell repertoires in COVID-19 (dated by TCRdb to 2019 to 2021). Regarding the research as a whole: Collaborator samples came from the United States, Italy and Spain and covered acute and convalescent phases of COVID-19. The material from the prospective study consisted of cDNA or gDNA derived from T cells, B-cell-depleted T cells, or PBMCs. The repertoires were released in a freely available public database intended as a resource for research on the immune response to SARS-CoV-2. The sample metadata nearly always contained a de-identified subject ID, COVID-19 status, age in years and sex. The samples were drawn from the first 160 participants of the ongoing ImmuneRACE study and from under 1,500 subjects provided by 6 global collaborators. Where available, HLA class I and class II types were obtained from metadata supplied by the sample provider rather than from assay-based typing. The dataset comprised deeply sampled blood TCRbeta repertoires from subjects exposed to, actively infected with, or recovered from COVID-19.

Relative to germline, V is 3 bases shorter and J is 6 bases shorter, with 11 bases between their ends. The cysteine opens and the phenylalanine closes a CDR3 of 13 amino acids. Only the CDR3 DNA stays, 39 bases, in frame from base 1. Samples from volunteer blood donors who had recovered from COVID-19 were contributed by a second Seattle source. Each collaborating institution followed its own protocols to collect whole blood in K2EDTA tubes. Collaborator samples were shipped for TCRbeta analysis as frozen whole blood, isolated PBMCs, or DNA extracted from either sample type. TCRbeta CDR3 regions were amplified from genomic DNA by means of the immunoSEQ Assay, a bias-controlled multiplex PCR. The paper's processing steps were these. The number of nucleated cells in each sample was estimated from the amplification of reference gene primers within the assay. To quantify the absolute abundance of each unique TCRbeta CDR3 rearrangement, sequence reads were collapsed and filtered. For each sample, productive Simpson clonality was calculated as the square root of Simpson's diversity index across productive rearrangements. Here the immuneACCESS table is served through TCRdb, limited to in-frame sequences with V and J called. Missing clones are a known gap in these copies; in checked studies unresolved V genes cover under half, and the rest lacks a known reason. Clone size and the V and J calls come from that table; the DNA yielded D and trimming. In this sample the table shows approximately 220,000 clones, more than 65% of which occur a single time. Around 2.7% of the sample is in the top ten clones.

Paper-wide results and their limitations: How much clinical and demographic metadata was included differed by source and by participant, and the metadata was provided uncurated.

Specimen: peripheral blood. This clonotype was sampled from a woman in her 30s who had recovered from COVID-19. In this chain, TRBV12-3 or TRBV12-4 is recombined with TRBJ1-1; the D gene identity is not certain. The sequenced DNA: TGTGCCAGCAGTTTTGGGCAGACGGCTGAAGCTTTCTTT. Translation gives CASSFGQTAEAFF.